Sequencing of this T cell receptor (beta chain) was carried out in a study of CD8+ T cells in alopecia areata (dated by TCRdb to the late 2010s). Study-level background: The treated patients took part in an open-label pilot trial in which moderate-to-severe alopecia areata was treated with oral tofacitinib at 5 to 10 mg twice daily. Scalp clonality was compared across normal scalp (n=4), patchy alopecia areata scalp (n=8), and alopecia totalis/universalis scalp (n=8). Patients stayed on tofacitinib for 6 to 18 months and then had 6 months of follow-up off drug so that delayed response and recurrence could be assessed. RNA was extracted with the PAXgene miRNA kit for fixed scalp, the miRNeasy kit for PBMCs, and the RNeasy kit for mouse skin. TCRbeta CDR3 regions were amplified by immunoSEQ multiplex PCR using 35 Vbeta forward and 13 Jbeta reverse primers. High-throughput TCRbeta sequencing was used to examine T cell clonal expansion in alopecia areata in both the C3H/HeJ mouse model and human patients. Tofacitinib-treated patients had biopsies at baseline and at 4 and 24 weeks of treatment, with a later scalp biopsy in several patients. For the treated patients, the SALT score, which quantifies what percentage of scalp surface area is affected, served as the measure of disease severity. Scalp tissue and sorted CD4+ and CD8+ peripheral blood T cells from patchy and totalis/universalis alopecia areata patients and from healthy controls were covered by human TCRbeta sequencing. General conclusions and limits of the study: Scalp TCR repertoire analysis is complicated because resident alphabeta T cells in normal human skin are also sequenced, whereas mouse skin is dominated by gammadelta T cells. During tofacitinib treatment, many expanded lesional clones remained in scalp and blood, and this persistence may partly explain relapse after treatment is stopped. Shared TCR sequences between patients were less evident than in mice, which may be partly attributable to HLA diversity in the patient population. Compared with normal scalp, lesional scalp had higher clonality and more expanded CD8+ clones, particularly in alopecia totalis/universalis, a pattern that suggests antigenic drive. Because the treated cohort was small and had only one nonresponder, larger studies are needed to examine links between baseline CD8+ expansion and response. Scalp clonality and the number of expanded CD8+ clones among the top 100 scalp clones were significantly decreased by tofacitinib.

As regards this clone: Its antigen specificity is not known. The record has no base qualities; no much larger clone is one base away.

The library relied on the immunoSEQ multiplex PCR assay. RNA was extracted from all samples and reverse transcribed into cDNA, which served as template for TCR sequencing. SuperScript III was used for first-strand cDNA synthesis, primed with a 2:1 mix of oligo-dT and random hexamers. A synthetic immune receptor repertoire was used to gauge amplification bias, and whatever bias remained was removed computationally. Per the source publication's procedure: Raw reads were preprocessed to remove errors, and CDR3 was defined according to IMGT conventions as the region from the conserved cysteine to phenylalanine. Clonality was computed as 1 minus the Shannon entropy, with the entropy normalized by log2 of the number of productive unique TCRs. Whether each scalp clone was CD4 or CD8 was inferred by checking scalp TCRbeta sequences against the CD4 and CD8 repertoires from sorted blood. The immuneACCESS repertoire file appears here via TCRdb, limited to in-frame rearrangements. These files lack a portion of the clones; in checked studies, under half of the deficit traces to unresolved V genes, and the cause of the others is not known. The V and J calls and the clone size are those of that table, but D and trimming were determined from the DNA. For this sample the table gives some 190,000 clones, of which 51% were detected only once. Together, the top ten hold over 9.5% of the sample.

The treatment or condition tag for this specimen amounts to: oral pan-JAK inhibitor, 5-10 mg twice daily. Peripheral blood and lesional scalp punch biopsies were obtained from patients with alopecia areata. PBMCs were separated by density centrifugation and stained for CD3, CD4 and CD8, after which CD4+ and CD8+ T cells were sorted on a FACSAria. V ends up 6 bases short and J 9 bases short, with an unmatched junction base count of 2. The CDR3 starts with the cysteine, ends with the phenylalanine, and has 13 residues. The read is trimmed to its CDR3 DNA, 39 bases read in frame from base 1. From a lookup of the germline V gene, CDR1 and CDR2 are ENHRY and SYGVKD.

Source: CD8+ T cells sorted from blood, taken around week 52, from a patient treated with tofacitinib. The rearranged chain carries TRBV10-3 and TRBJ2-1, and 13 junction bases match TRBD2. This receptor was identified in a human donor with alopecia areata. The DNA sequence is TGTGCCATCAGGACTAGCGGGGGGAGTGAGCAGTTCTTC. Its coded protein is CAIRTSGGSEQFF.